This paragraph reports one T cell receptor beta chain. The antigen remains undetermined. Using immunoSEQ multiplex PCR, the repertoire was profiled, and TCRdb retains in-frame clones only, with some absent. The sample shows around 20,000 clones, 80% of them seen only once. The V gene lost 6 bases and the J gene lost 1 base, with 10 bases spanning the gap. In germline, CDR1 is MNHNS, CDR2 SASEGT. The CDR3 covers 15 residues. The sample belongs to a study of PD-1 blockade in classical Hodgkin lymphoma. On the study more broadly: Every 2 weeks, patients had 3 mg/kg nivolumab intravenously.

Study observations and caveats: By C4D1 there was a significant rise in CD4+ TCR diversity but not in CD8+ TCR diversity.

Time point defined: cycle 4 day 1 (C4D1), after about 6 weeks of nivolumab. Every patient experienced relapse after autologous stem cell transplantation, and brentuximab vedotin exposure varied. Complete response, partial response or progressive disease was recorded as best response. The V call is TRBV6-1, the J call TRBJ1-6, with D possibly TRBD1 on 6 matching bases. The TCR originated in a human donor with classical Hodgkin lymphoma. Sequencing was performed on peripheral blood mononuclear cells (PBMCs), taken before the fourth cycle of nivolumab. The CDR3 region is CASRERGSYNSPLHF. CDR3 coding DNA: TGTGCCAGCAGGGAGAGGGGGTCCTATAATTCACCCCTCCACTTT.